In its sample, the clone carrying this TCR beta chain was seen a few times. These data come from a study of human T cells and chemical hapten exposure. The time point denotes: patch test 3, about 24 weeks after DPC sensitization. Treatment reported: therapeutic diphenylcyclopropenone sensitization with weekly scalp DPC. Each CDR3 protein is one row after TCRdb ran MiXCR on the RACE reads. The data hold 50,000 or so distinct CDR3 sequences, with about 10% observed a single time. The ends were cut back, 7 bases at V and 3 bases at J, with 12 bases in the middle. This CDR3 contains 12 residues. CDR1 is SQVTM, CDR2 ANQGSEA, per germline.

The rearrangement links TRBV29-1 to TRBJ1-1; D perhaps matches TRBD1 (5 bases). This TCR derives from a middle-aged woman with alopecia areata. Some clones in this sample may be carry-over from other donors' samples. The specimen was whole blood, collected in connection with sensitization to the hapten diphenylcyclopropenone (DPC). CDR3: CSADRGHTEAFF. The DNA for the CDR3 is TGCAGCGCTGACCGGGGCCACACTGAAGCTTTCTTT.